The source of this T cell receptor beta chain is a study of OX40 agonist ivuxolimab in advanced cancers. About the study: Averaging 60 years in age, with a range of about 20 to 90, the cohort was 65% to 85% male.

Trimming shortened V by 0 bases and J by 0 bases, and 14 bases separated the two germline ends. CDR3 length: 17 amino acids. Germline CDR1 reads LNHNV; CDR2 reads YYDKDF (reference sequence). Produced via immunoSEQ multiplex PCR; TCRdb's table is partial and in-frame only. The repertoire holds fewer than 25,000 clones, 74% seen once, with about 24% in the top ten. This clone was counted a few times. This chain uses TRBV15 with TRBJ2-5; tentatively, D is TRBD1 or TRBD2 (5 bases each). The sequences come from CD4+ or CD8+ T cells sorted from blood, collected in a trial of the OX40 agonist ivuxolimab. The sequence came from an adult with an advanced solid tumor such as melanoma, head and neck, liver or kidney cancer. CDR3 coding DNA: TGTGCCACCAGCAGAGAGGGTCGAGGGGTAGACCAAGAGACCCAGTACTTC. It specifies CATSREGRGVDQETQYF.